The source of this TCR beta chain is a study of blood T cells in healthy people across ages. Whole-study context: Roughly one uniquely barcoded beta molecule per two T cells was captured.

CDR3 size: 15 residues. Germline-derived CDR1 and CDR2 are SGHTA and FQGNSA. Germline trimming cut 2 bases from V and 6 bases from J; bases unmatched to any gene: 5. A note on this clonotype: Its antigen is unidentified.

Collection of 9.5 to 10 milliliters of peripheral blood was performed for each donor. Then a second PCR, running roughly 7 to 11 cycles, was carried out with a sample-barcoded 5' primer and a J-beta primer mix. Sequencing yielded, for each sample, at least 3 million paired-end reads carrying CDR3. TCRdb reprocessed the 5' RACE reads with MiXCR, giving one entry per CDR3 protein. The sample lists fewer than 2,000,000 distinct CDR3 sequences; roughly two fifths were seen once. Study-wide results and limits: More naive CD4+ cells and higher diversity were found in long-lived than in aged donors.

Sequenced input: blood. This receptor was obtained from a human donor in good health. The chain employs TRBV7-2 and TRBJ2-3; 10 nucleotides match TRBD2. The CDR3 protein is CASSLQRGGSDTQYF. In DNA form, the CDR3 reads TGTGCCAGCAGCTTACAGCGGGGGGGTTCGGATACGCAGTATTTT.